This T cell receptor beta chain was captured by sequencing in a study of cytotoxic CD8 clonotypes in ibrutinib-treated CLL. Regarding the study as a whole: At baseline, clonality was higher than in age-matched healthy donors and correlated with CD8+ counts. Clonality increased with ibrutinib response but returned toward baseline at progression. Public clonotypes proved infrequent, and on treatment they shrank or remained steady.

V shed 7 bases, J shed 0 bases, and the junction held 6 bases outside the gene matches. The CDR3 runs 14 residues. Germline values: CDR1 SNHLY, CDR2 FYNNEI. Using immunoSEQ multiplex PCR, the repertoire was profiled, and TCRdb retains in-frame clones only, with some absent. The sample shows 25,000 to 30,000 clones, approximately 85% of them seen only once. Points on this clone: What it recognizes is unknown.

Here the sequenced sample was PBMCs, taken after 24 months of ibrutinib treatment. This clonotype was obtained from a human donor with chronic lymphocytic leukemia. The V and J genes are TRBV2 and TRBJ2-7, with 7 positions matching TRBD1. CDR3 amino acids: CASKPGTASYEQYF. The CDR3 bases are TGTGCCAGCAAACCCGGGACAGCCTCCTACGAGCAGTACTTC.